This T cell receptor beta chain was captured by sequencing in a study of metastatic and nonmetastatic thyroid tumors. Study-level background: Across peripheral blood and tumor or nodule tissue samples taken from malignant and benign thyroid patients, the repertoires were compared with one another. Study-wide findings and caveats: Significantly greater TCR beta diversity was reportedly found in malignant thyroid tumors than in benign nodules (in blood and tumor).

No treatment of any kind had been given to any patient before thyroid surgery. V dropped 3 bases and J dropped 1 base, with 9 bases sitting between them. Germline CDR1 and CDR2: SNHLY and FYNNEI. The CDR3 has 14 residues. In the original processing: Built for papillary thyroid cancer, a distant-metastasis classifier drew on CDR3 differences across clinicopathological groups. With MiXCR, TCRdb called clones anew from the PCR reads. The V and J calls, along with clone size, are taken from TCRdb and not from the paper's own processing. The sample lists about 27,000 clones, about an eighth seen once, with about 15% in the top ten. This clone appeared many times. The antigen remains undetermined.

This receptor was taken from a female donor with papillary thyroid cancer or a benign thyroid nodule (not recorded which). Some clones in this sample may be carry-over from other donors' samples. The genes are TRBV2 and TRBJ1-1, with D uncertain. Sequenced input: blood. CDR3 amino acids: CASSDRAGNTEAFF. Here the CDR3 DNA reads TGTGCCAGCAGTGATAGGGCAGGGAACACTGAAGCTTTCTTT.